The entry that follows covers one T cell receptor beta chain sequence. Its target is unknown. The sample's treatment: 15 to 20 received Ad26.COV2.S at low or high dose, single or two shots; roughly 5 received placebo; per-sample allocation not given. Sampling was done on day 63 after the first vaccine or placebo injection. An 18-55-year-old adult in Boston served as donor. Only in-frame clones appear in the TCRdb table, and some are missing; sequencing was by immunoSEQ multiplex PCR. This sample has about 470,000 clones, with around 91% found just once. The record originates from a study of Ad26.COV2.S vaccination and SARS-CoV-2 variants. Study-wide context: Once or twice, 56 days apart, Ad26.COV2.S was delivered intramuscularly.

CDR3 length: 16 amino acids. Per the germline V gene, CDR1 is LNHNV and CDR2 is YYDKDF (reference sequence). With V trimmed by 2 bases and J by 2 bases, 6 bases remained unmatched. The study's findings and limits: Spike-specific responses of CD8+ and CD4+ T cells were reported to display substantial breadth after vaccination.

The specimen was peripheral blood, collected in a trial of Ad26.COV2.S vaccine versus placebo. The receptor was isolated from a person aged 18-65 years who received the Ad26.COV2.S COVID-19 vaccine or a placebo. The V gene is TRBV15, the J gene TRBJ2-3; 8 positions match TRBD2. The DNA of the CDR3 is TGTGCCACCAGCAGACCCGCGGGGGGAGTCACAGATACGCAGTATTTT. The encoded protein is CATSRPAGGVTDTQYF.